Each of the 14 T cell receptor beta chains below was sequenced from the same sample in a study of cytomegalovirus exposure and HLA in healthy donors. Both 60 Vbeta primers and 13 Jbeta primers went into the PCR. Method: immunoSEQ multiplex PCR; TCRdb's copy keeps in-frame clones and lacks some. Of under 200,000 clones listed, around three quarters are singletons. Sequencing input: PBMCs. The receptors were gathered from a woman aged 25 to 39 in good health and CMV-seropositive.

The V gene is TRBV11-2, the J gene TRBJ1-3; tentatively, D is TRBD1 (5 bases). Germline values: CDR1 SGHAT, CDR2 FQNNGV. Trimming took 6 bases from V and 2 from J, leaving 14 bases between them. The CDR3 totals 15 residues. This chain's CDR3 is CASRQGIIAGNTIYF. CDR3 coding DNA: TGTGCCAGCAGGCAGGGAATTATAGCTGGAAACACCATATATTTT. Together with reference TRBV11-2 and TRBJ1-3, the CDR3 gives the full variable domain: EAGVAQSPRYKIIEKRQSVAFWCNPISGHATLYWYQQILGQGPKLLIQFQNNGVVDDSQLPKDRFSAERLKGVDSTLKIQPAKLEDSAVYLCASRQGIIAGNTIYFGEGSWLTVV.

The rearrangement links TRBV6-1 to TRBJ1-5; D gene ambiguous. Between the trimmed V and J ends, which lost 6 bases and 0 bases, there was a span of 6 bases. Germline V gene lookup returns CDR1 MNHNS and CDR2 SASEGT. The CDR3 has 13 residues. The CDR3 nucleotides are TGTGCCAGCAGCCGGAGTAGCAATCAGCCCCAGCATTTT. Translated: CASSRSSNQPQHF.

This clone was counted between two and nine times. The chain couples TRBV19 to TRBJ2-3; D is uncertain. V dropped 6 bases and J dropped 3 bases, with 4 bases sitting between them. Germline V gives CDR1 LNHDA, CDR2 SQIVND (reference sequence). This CDR3 is built from 11 residues. The CDR3 is CASSLTDTQYF. CDR3 coding DNA: TGTGCCAGTAGCTTGACAGATACGCAGTATTTT.

The V gene is TRBV9, the J gene TRBJ1-4, with unresolved D. V lost 3 bases to trimming and J lost 7 bases, with 13 bases between them. The CDR3 is 14 residues long. Germline values: CDR1 SGDLS, CDR2 YYNGEE. The CDR3 reads CASSGGPEGEKLFF. The CDR3 DNA reads as TGTGCCAGCAGCGGAGGCCCCGAGGGTGAAAAACTGTTTTTT.

V gene TRBV2 combines with J gene TRBJ2-7; the match to TRBD1 covers 12 bases. This CDR3 is 14 amino acids long. Germline values: CDR1 SNHLY, CDR2 FYNNEI. V was pared by 6 bases and J by 5 bases, with 5 bases of the junction left unmatched. The CDR3 DNA follows: TGTGCCAGCAGGGGACAGGGGGCCTTCAACGAGCAGTACTTC. Protein product: CASRGQGAFNEQYF.

V is TRBV28 and J is TRBJ1-5; D remains ambiguous. The length of the CDR3 is 13 residues. Germline CDR1 and CDR2: MDHEN and SYDVKM. CDR3 bases: TGTCGGAGCAAGACGTATAGCAATCAGCCCCAGCATTTT. This encodes CRSKTYSNQPQHF. Filled out from reference TRBV28 and TRBJ1-5, the complete variable domain reads DVKVTQSSRYLVKRTGEKVFLECVQDMDHENMFWYRQDPGLGLRLIYFSYDVKMKEKGDIPEGYSVSREKKERFSLILESASTNQTSMYLCRSKTYSNQPQHFGDGTRLSIL.

The V call is TRBV2, the J call TRBJ2-2; maybe TRBD1 (5 bases). Looked up from germline, CDR1 is SNHLY and CDR2 is FYNNEI. Between the trimmed V and J ends, which lost 4 bases and 6 bases, there was a span of 12 bases. The CDR3 covers 14 residues. CDR3 loop: CASSGQSFAGELFF. The CDR3 DNA reads as TGTGCCAGCAGTGGACAGTCTTTCGCCGGGGAGCTGTTTTTT. Full variable domain (remainder filled in from reference TRBV2 and TRBJ2-2): EPEVTQTPSHQVTQMGQEVILRCVPISNHLYFYWYRQILGQKVEFLVSFYNNEISEKSEIFDDQFSVERPDGSNFTLKIRSTKLEDSAMYFCASSGQSFAGELFFGEGSRLTVL.

The chain combines TRBV7-8 with TRBJ1-4; D ambiguous. V was cut by 5 bases and J by 1 base, with 11 bases left in between. CDR1 and CDR2 (germline): SGHVS, FQNEAQ. The CDR3 spans 15 residues. The CDR3 DNA sequence: TGTGCCAGCAGCCCCGCGTCCGGAACTAATGAAAAACTGTTTTTT. Translated, it gives CASSPASGTNEKLFF.

The V and J genes are TRBV7-2 and TRBJ1-4; unclear D gene. CDR1 SGHTA and CDR2 FQGNSA come from the germline V gene. There are 13 residues in the CDR3. Trimming removed 2 bases from V and 7 bases from J, with 8 bases in between. CDR3: CASSLSTVEKLFF. CDR3 in DNA: TGTGCCAGCAGCTTATCCACGGTTGAAAAACTGTTTTTT.

This clone was observed a single time. The genes are TRBV7-2 and TRBJ2-7, with D unclear. CDR1 and CDR2 from the germline V gene are SGHTA and FQGNSA. V gave up 3 bases and J gave up 0 bases, with 6 bases separating them. This CDR3 has 13 residues. CDR3 in DNA: TGTGCCAGCAGCTTCCAGATCTCCTACGAGCAGTACTTC. Amino acids: CASSFQISYEQYF.

CDR3 region: CASSYSVPGLGSEQFF. As DNA, the CDR3 is TGTGCCAGCAGTTATAGCGTGCCGGGTTTGGGGAGTGAGCAGTTCTTC. The chain has TRBV6-5 and TRBJ2-1; perhaps TRBD2 as D (5 bases). The CDR3 loop spans 16 amino acids. Between the trimmed V and J ends, which lost 3 bases and 9 bases, there was a span of 21 bases. The germline gives CDR1 MNHEY, CDR2 SVGAGI.

Comments on this clone: The identical CDR3 is also encoded by other nucleotide sequences in the sample. The J gene is TRBJ2-7, the V gene TRBV18, with no clear D. This CDR3 has 13 residues. V was shortened by 0 bases and J by 0 bases, with 3 bases between the two germline ends. CDR1 and CDR2 (germline): KGHSH, LQKENI. Written as DNA, the CDR3 is TGTGCCAGCTCACCACCTAGCTCCTACGAGCAGTACTTC. Its translation is CASSPPSSYEQYF. Drawing the rest from reference TRBV18 and TRBJ2-7, the complete variable domain is NAGVMQNPRHLVRRRGQEARLRCSPMKGHSHVYWYRQLPEEGLKFMVYLQKENIIDESGMPKERFSAEFPKEGPSILRIQQVVRGDSAAYFCASSPPSSYEQYFGPGTRLTVT.

This chain links TRBV9 with TRBJ2-1, with D perhaps TRBD2 (7 bases). The CDR3 has 14 amino acids. Trimming removed 4 bases at V and 6 bases at J, with 14 bases between. The germline V gene encodes CDR1 SGDLS and CDR2 YYNGEE. CDR3 residues: CASSWTGGPNEQFF. As DNA, the CDR3 is TGTGCCAGCAGCTGGACGGGGGGCCCCAATGAGCAGTTCTTC.

This chain connects TRBV7-6 to TRBJ1-3; D is ambiguous. V lost 0 bases and J lost 0, with 15 bases in between. The CDR3 runs to 18 residues. CDR1 is SGHVS, CDR2 FNYEAQ, per germline. Here the CDR3 DNA reads TGTGCCAGCAGCTTAGCTGGTCGGAGAGGGCTCTCTGGAAACACCATATATTTT. This encodes CASSLAGRRGLSGNTIYF.